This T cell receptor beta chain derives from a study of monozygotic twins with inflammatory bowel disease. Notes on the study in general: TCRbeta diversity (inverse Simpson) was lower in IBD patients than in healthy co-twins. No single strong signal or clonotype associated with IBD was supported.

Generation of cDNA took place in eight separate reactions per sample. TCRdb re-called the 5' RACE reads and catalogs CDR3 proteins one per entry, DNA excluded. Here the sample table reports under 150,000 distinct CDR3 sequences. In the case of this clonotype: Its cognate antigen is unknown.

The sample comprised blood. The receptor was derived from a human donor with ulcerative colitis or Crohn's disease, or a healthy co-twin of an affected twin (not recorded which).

CDR3 loop: CASSLRLPQETQYF. The rearrangement links TRBV27 to TRBJ2-5; TCRdb indicates TRBD2, and absent DNA this call remains unverified. The CDR3 contains 14 residues. Germline V CDR1 and CDR2: MNHEY, SMNVEV (reference sequence).